This T cell receptor (beta chain) was captured by sequencing in a study of blood T cell repertoires in COVID-19. V was cut by 0 bases and J by 2 bases, with 10 bases left in between. The CDR3 covers 15 residues. Germline V gene sequence: CDR1 SGHTA, CDR2 FQGNSA. Sequencing used immunoSEQ multiplex PCR; TCRdb keeps in-frame clones, though not all of them. The sample comprises 200,000 to 250,000 clones, roughly 86% of which are singletons, and 1.6% rests with the top ten. The material sequenced was peripheral blood. This TCR was recovered from a woman in her sixties who had recovered from COVID-19. This chain links TRBV7-2 with TRBJ1-1; tentative D call: TRBD1 (6 bases). The chain's CDR3 is CASSLAARGNTEAFF. Written as DNA, the CDR3 is TGTGCCAGCAGCTTAGCTGCCAGGGGAAACACTGAAGCTTTCTTT.